The 27 T cell receptor beta chains below all came from one sample that was sequenced in a study of cytomegalovirus exposure and HLA in healthy donors (dated 2017 in TCRdb). The method behind the library was the immunoSEQ multiplex PCR assay. For the multiplex PCR, a mixture combining 60 forward primers for TCR Vbeta segments and 13 reverse primers for TCR Jbeta segments was used. TCRdb took this table from immuneACCESS and kept in-frame rearrangements with V and J called. Such tables lack part of the clones; where checked against another copy, unresolved V genes explain under half of the gap, and the rest is unexplained. The sample table records 90,000 to 120,000 clones; around 74% of these occur just once. Together, the top ten hold approximately 14% of the sample. Sequencing used PBMCs. These receptors originate from a woman in her thirties or forties in good health and CMV-seropositive.

The rearrangement uses TRBV2 and TRBJ2-7; maybe TRBD1 (6 bases). V was cut by 6 bases and J by 3 bases, with 12 bases left in between. Germline lookup yields CDR1 SNHLY and CDR2 FYNNEI. The CDR3 loop spans 13 amino acids. The CDR3 bases are TGTGCCAGCAGGACAGGATCTAACTACGAGCAGTACTTC. Translated, it gives CASRTGSNYEQYF.

The rearrangement links TRBV6-1 to TRBJ1-3; tentative D call: TRBD1 (5 bases). In germline, CDR1 is MNHNS, CDR2 SASEGT. V lost 7 bases, J lost 6 bases, and 16 bases lay in between. This CDR3 region has 14 residues. The CDR3 region has the DNA TGTGCCAGCATCCCGGGGGGACTGGAAAACACCATATATTTT. Its protein product is CASIPGGLENTIYF.

This sequence joins TRBV30 and TRBJ2-3; the match to TRBD1 covers 8 bases. Germline trimming cut 4 bases from V and 3 bases from J; bases unmatched to any gene: 6. The CDR3 runs to 14 residues. CDR1 is GTSNPN, CDR2 SVGIG, per germline (reference sequence). CDR3 sequence: CAWTTGEITDTQYF. CDR3 bases: TGTGCCTGGACGACAGGGGAAATAACAGATACGCAGTATTTT.

This chain joins TRBV7-9 and TRBJ1-1; possibly TRBD1 for D (5 bases). This CDR3 region has 13 residues. V shed 7 bases and J shed 1 base, with 10 bases lying between them. Germline V gives CDR1 SEHNR, CDR2 FQNEAQ (reference sequence). The CDR3 DNA reads TGTGCCAGCAACCCTACAGGGAACACTGAAGCTTTCTTT. Its protein is CASNPTGNTEAFF.

The gene calls are TRBV9 and TRBJ2-7; weak D call: TRBD1 (6 bases). Trimming shortened V by 0 bases and J by 7 bases, and 11 bases separated the two germline ends. The CDR3 has 13 amino acids. Germline CDR1 SGDLS, CDR2 YYNGEE. The CDR3 region has the DNA TGTGCCAGCAGCGTAGGGGGACATCTGGAGCAGTACTTC. Translated, it gives CASSVGGHLEQYF.

This clone was detected only once. The chain joins TRBV9 to TRBJ2-2; D is possibly TRBD2 (5 bases). With 4 bases removed from V and 4 bases from J, the gap between germline ends came to 17 bases. This CDR3 is 16 amino acids long. The germline gives CDR1 SGDLS, CDR2 YYNGEE. The CDR3 spells CASSPRPGSSTGELFF. The CDR3 DNA reads TGTGCCAGCAGCCCGAGGCCGGGATCGAGCACCGGGGAGCTGTTTTTT.

The chain has TRBV4-2 and TRBJ2-2; TRBD2 aligns across 13 bases. Unmatched junction bases numbered 8, after V lost 3 bases and J lost 4 bases. Per the germline V gene, CDR1 is LGHNA and CDR2 is YNFKEQ. The CDR3 runs 18 residues. In nucleotides, the CDR3 is TGTGCCAGCAGCCATACTAGCGGGGGGGCCGGGGGCACCGGGGAGCTGTTTTTT. It yields the protein CASSHTSGGAGGTGELFF.

This chain joins TRBV6-5 and TRBJ1-3, with TRBD1 identical over 7 bases. Losses at the gene ends were 3 bases for V and 1 base for J; bases not matched to a gene: 3. This CDR3 has 15 residues. From germline, CDR1 is MNHEY and CDR2 SVGAGI. DNA of the CDR3: TGTGCCAGCAGTTATTCGGACAGGTCTGGAAACACCATATATTTT. It is translated as CASSYSDRSGNTIYF.

V gene TRBV18 combines with J gene TRBJ1-3; D call uncertain. V was pared by 3 bases and J by 0 bases, with 9 bases between. The germline V gene encodes CDR1 KGHSH and CDR2 LQKENI. The CDR3 is 15 residues long. The CDR3 here is CASSPPLYSGNTIYF. In nucleotides, the CDR3 is TGTGCCAGCTCACCCCCTCTCTACTCTGGAAACACCATATATTTT. The full variable domain, with the rest looked up from reference TRBV18 and TRBJ1-3, is NAGVMQNPRHLVRRRGQEARLRCSPMKGHSHVYWYRQLPEEGLKFMVYLQKENIIDESGMPKERFSAEFPKEGPSILRIQQVVRGDSAAYFCASSPPLYSGNTIYFGEGSWLTVV.

This chain links TRBV29-1 with TRBJ1-2, with 8 positions matching TRBD1. The junction had 5 bases not matched to a gene; V was cut back by 6 bases and J by 8 bases. Germline-derived CDR1 and CDR2 are SQVTM and ANQGSEA. The CDR3 is 11 residues long. CDR3 coding DNA: TGCAGCGTGGGGGACAGGAGAGGCTACACCTTC. As protein: CSVGDRRGYTF.

This sequence joins TRBV4-3 and TRBJ1-6; D is uncertain. The germline V gene encodes CDR1 LGHNA and CDR2 YSLEER. The CDR3 sequence is 15 residues long. V was pared by 0 bases and J by 8 bases, with 11 bases between. The CDR3 here is CASSQDTGFHSPLHF. The CDR3 DNA sequence: TGCGCCAGCAGCCAAGATACGGGGTTCCATTCACCCCTCCACTTT.

This rearrangement joins TRBV9 to TRBJ1-2, with D maybe TRBD1 (6 bases). This CDR3 is 15 amino acids long. The germline gives CDR1 SGDLS, CDR2 YYNGEE. Trimming cost V 0 bases and J 7 bases, with 16 bases left between them. In DNA, the CDR3 is TGTGCCAGCAGCGTAGATCTGCACAGGGCAGTTGGCTACACCTTC. It translates to CASSVDLHRAVGYTF.

The V gene is TRBV15, the J gene TRBJ1-5; TRBD1 matches 11 bases. The CDR3 contains 14 residues. Germline CDR1 LNHNV, CDR2 YYDKDF (reference sequence). V shed 4 bases, J shed 6 bases, and the junction held 2 bases outside the gene matches. Written as DNA, the CDR3 is TGTGCCACCAGCAAGGACAGGGGGCCTCAGCCCCAGCATTTT. Residues: CATSKDRGPQPQHF.

The chain recombines TRBV5-1 with TRBJ1-1; 8 nucleotides line up with TRBD1. Germline V gives CDR1 SGHRS, CDR2 YFSETQ. The junction had 6 bases not matched to a gene; V was cut back by 3 bases and J by 2 bases. The CDR3 length is 15 residues. CDR3 loop: CASSSGQALNTEAFF. CDR3 nucleotide sequence: TGCGCCAGCAGCTCGGGACAGGCCCTTAACACTGAAGCTTTCTTT.

The chain joins TRBV5-1 to TRBJ2-1, with unresolved D. The CDR3 consists of 13 residues. Trimming took 0 bases from V and 10 from J, leaving 11 bases between them. Germline-derived CDR1 and CDR2 are SGHRS and YFSETQ. For the CDR3, the DNA is TGCGCCAGCAGCTTGGGTTGGGCCGGAGAGCAGTTCTTC. It yields the protein CASSLGWAGEQFF. Variable domain in full (rest from reference TRBV5-1 and TRBJ2-1): KAGVTQTPRYLIKTRGQQVTLSCSPISGHRSVSWYQQTPGQGLQFLFEYFSETQRNKGNFPGRFSGRQFSNSRSEMNVSTLELGDSALYLCASSLGWAGEQFFGPGTRLTVL.

This clone was counted once. This chain uses TRBV10-3 with TRBJ2-1, with 8 nucleotides matching TRBD2. This CDR3 contains 16 residues. V gave up 2 bases and J gave up 6 bases; unmatched junction bases: 9. CDR1 is ENHRY and CDR2 is SYGVKD in the germline V gene. CDR3 nucleotides: TGTGCCATCAGTGAGATTTGGGGGGCGGGGGGCAATGAGCAGTTCTTC. Translated: CAISEIWGAGGNEQFF.

The CDR3 bases are TGTGCCAGCAGATCGAGGAATAGCAATCAGCCCCAGCATTTT. It translates to CASRSRNSNQPQHF. The chain recombines TRBV5-6 with TRBJ1-5; no definite D call. V lost 5 bases, J lost 0 bases, and 9 bases lay in between. The length of the CDR3 is 14 residues. CDR1 is SGHDT and CDR2 is YYEEEE in the germline V gene.

The chain uses TRBV7-9 and TRBJ1-1, with 8 bases aligning to TRBD1. The CDR3 is 15 residues long. Looked up from germline, CDR1 is SEHNR and CDR2 is FQNEAQ (reference sequence). The V gene end was trimmed by 5 bases and the J gene end by 3 bases; junction bases not matched to a gene: 8. In nucleotides, the CDR3 is TGTGCCAGCAGCCACAACTACAGGGGGGACACTGAAGCTTTCTTT. This gives the protein CASSHNYRGDTEAFF.

The chain recombines TRBV6-5 with TRBJ2-7; 12 bases are a match to TRBD2. Germline CDR1 MNHEY, CDR2 SVGAGI. The CDR3 runs to 15 residues. J gave up 5 bases and V 4 bases, and 6 bases lay outside the gene matches. The DNA for the CDR3 is TGTGCCAGCAGTTTCCGGACTAGCGGGGTTGACGAGCAGTACTTC. As protein: CASSFRTSGVDEQYF.

V and J are TRBV5-1 and TRBJ1-1; 7 bases are shared with TRBD1. V lost 4 bases to trimming and J lost 7 bases; unmatched junction nucleotides: 10. The germline V gene has CDR1 SGHRS and CDR2 YFSETQ. The CDR3 contains 14 residues. The CDR3 is CASSPSPGQFEAFF. CDR3 DNA sequence: TGCGCCAGCAGCCCATCCCCGGGACAGTTTGAAGCTTTCTTT.

The chain has TRBV14 and TRBJ2-7, with D perhaps matching TRBD1 (5 bases). Germline V gives CDR1 SGHDN, CDR2 FVKESK. Deletions cut 1 base from V and 2 bases from J, with 27 bases between. The CDR3 length is 20 residues. The CDR3 loop is CASSQGFQGLVAVGPYEQYF. The CDR3 DNA reads TGTGCCAGCAGCCAAGGGTTCCAGGGCCTAGTAGCTGTGGGTCCCTACGAGCAGTACTTC.

The chain joins TRBV5-1 to TRBJ2-1, with TRBD2 identical over 14 bases. Germline V CDR1 and CDR2: SGHRS, YFSETQ. V was pared by 1 base and J by 6 bases, with 12 bases of the junction left unmatched. CDR3 length equals 19 residues. The CDR3 sequence is CASSLWGLAGAEVGNEQFF. The CDR3 DNA reads as TGCGCCAGCAGCTTGTGGGGACTAGCGGGGGCAGAAGTAGGCAATGAGCAGTTCTTC.

The genes are TRBV10-1 and TRBJ2-5; 9 bases align to TRBD2. Germline loops: CDR1 WNHNN, CDR2 SYGVQD (reference sequence). The CDR3 loop spans 15 amino acids. Trimming took 7 bases from V and 2 from J; bases not matched to a gene: 8. CDR3 DNA: TGCGCCAGCATATTACCTAGCGGGGAACAAGAGACCCAGTACTTC. Residues: CASILPSGEQETQYF.

The chain links TRBV5-1 to TRBJ1-1; 8 nucleotides match TRBD1. The V gene's germline CDR1 is SGHRS and CDR2 YFSETQ. The CDR3 contains 14 residues. The junction had 2 bases not matched to a gene; V was cut back by 4 bases and J by 0 bases. The CDR3 loop is CASSGQGLNTEAFF. CDR3 nucleotide sequence: TGCGCCAGCAGCGGACAGGGCCTGAACACTGAAGCTTTCTTT.

The chain links TRBV20-1 to TRBJ1-4; D remains unclear. The ends were cut back, 4 bases at V and 4 bases at J, with 4 bases in the middle. The CDR3 runs to 11 residues. Germline assignment: CDR1 DFQATT and CDR2 SNEGSKA (reference sequence). CDR3 sequence: CSAILNEKLFF. The CDR3, as DNA: TGCAGTGCTATTCTTAATGAAAAACTGTTTTTT.

This clone has a handful of counts. The rearrangement links TRBV13 to TRBJ2-7, with a weak D call TRBD1 (5 bases). CDR3 length equals 13 residues. CDR1 is PRHDT, CDR2 FYEKMQ, per germline (reference sequence). V shed 8 bases and J shed 0 bases, with 11 bases lying between them. The CDR3 nucleotides are TGTGCCAGCTCCTGGGGCAGCTCCTACGAGCAGTACTTC. Encoded protein: CASSWGSSYEQYF. Filled out from reference TRBV13 and TRBJ2-7, the complete variable domain reads AAGVIQSPRHLIKEKRETATLKCYPIPRHDTVYWYQQGPGQDPQFLISFYEKMQSDKGSIPDRFSAQQFSDYHSELNMSSLELGDSALYFCASSWGSSYEQYFGPGTRLTVT.

The chain employs TRBV18 and TRBJ1-2; D is undetermined. In germline, CDR1 is KGHSH, CDR2 LQKENI. The CDR3 is made up of 13 amino acids. The germline V and J ends were trimmed by 5 bases and 1 base, with 8 bases remaining between them. The CDR3 spells CASSAGDNYGYTF. The CDR3 coding sequence is TGTGCCAGCTCAGCCGGTGATAACTATGGCTACACCTTC.